The 10 T cell receptor beta chains below all came from one sample that was sequenced in a study of OX40 agonist ivuxolimab in advanced cancers. Assay used: immunoSEQ multiplex PCR; TCRdb lists only in-frame clones, some missing. This sample has about 64,000 clones, with roughly 80% found just once. The sample in question was CD4+ or CD8+ T cells sorted from blood, obtained in a trial of the OX40 agonist ivuxolimab. Source of these receptors: an adult with an advanced solid tumor such as melanoma, head and neck, liver or kidney cancer.

This sequence joins TRBV7-3 and TRBJ1-1, with D possibly TRBD1 on 6 matching bases. The CDR3 consists of 13 residues. The V gene lost 3 bases and the J gene lost 4 bases, with 9 bases spanning the gap. The germline V gene encodes CDR1 SGHTA and CDR2 FQGTGA. The CDR3 bases are TGTGCCAGCAGCTTCGGACAGACCACTGAAGCTTTCTTT. Its translation: CASSFGQTTEAFF. Together with reference TRBV7-3 and TRBJ1-1, the CDR3 gives the full variable domain: GAGVSQTPSNKVTEKGKYVELRCDPISGHTALYWYRQSLGQGPEFLIYFQGTGAADDSGLPNDRFFAVRPEGSVSTLKIQRTERGDSAVYLCASSFGQTTEAFFGQGTRLTVV.

The J gene is TRBJ1-2, the V gene TRBV10-3; D may be TRBD1 (5 bases). Trimming pared 2 bases from V and 2 bases from J, leaving 6 bases between. CDR1 and CDR2 from the germline V gene are ENHRY and SYGVKD. This CDR3 is 13 amino acids long. The CDR3 reads CAISEDSNYGYTF. Here the CDR3 DNA reads TGTGCCATCAGTGAGGACAGCAACTATGGCTACACCTTC.

The chain carries TRBV2 and TRBJ2-2; the match to TRBD2 covers 10 bases. V was pared by 7 bases and J by 5 bases, with 7 bases of the junction left unmatched. The CDR3 is 15 amino acids. CDR1 and CDR2 from the germline V gene are SNHLY and FYNNEI. In DNA form, the CDR3 reads TGTGCCAGCACGGGCGCTAGCGGGGGAACCGGGGAGCTGTTTTTT. This encodes CASTGASGGTGELFF.

V usage is TRBV18 and J usage is TRBJ1-1, with D uncertain. This CDR3 has 15 residues. CDR1 is KGHSH and CDR2 is LQKENI in the germline V gene. Between the trimmed V and J ends, which lost 3 bases and 4 bases, there was a span of 15 bases. The DNA of the CDR3 is TGTGCCAGCTCACCTGGCTTAAATTGGGGCACTGAAGCTTTCTTT. Translated, it gives CASSPGLNWGTEAFF.

The chain has TRBV7-6 and TRBJ2-5, with 8 bases matching TRBD2. Germline loops: CDR1 SGHVS, CDR2 FNYEAQ. The CDR3 spans 18 residues. V lost 1 base and J lost 2; bases outside the gene matches: 12. The CDR3 protein is CASSLVIAGGEMQETQYF. The CDR3 bases are TGTGCCAGCAGCTTAGTAATCGCGGGGGGAGAGATGCAAGAGACCCAGTACTTC.

This chain uses TRBV19 with TRBJ2-5; TRBD2 agrees at 9 bases. The CDR3 is 17 amino acids. The V segment lost 6 bases and the J segment 4 bases; nucleotides outside the gene matches: 15. CDR1 and CDR2 (germline): LNHDA, SQIVND (reference sequence). Here the CDR3 reads CASRPKGLAGKGETQYF. The CDR3 DNA follows: TGTGCCAGTAGGCCTAAAGGGCTAGCGGGAAAGGGAGAGACCCAGTACTTC.

The rearrangement joins TRBV5-1 to TRBJ2-7; perhaps TRBD1 as D (6 bases). CDR1 is SGHRS, CDR2 YFSETQ, per germline. Between the trimmed V and J ends, which lost 0 bases and 6 bases, there was a span of 7 bases. The CDR3 spans 12 residues. The CDR3 here is CASSLATGEQYF. CDR3 in DNA: TGCGCCAGCAGCTTGGCGACAGGCGAGCAGTACTTC.

The CDR3 nucleotides are TGTGCCAGCTCACCTACTAGCGGGAGGGCCCCCGAGCAGTACTTC. This encodes CASSPTSGRAPEQYF. This rearrangement joins TRBV18 to TRBJ2-7, with 13 bases matching TRBD2. J gave up 6 bases and V 3 bases, and 5 bases lay outside the gene matches. CDR3 length equals 15 residues. The V gene's germline CDR1 is KGHSH and CDR2 LQKENI.

V and J are TRBV9 and TRBJ2-5, with 7 bases matching TRBD2. The germline CDR1 and CDR2 sequences are SGDLS and YYNGEE. This CDR3 contains 15 residues. With 0 bases clipped from V and 4 bases from J, the junction kept 6 bases outside the gene matches. Written as DNA, the CDR3 is TGTGCCAGCAGCGTAGGGCCCGGCGGGGGAGAGACCCAGTACTTC. The encoded protein is CASSVGPGGGETQYF.

This chain uses TRBV6-5 with TRBJ2-7; possibly TRBD2 for D (5 bases). Germline-derived CDR1 and CDR2 are MNHEY and SVGAGI. Trimming removed 5 bases from V and 2 bases from J, with 10 bases in between. This CDR3 region has 13 residues. CDR3 residues: CASSERNPYEQYF. As DNA, the CDR3 is TGTGCCAGCAGTGAGCGGAACCCCTACGAGCAGTACTTC.